Below are 4 T cell receptor beta chains sequenced from a single sample in a study of blood T cell repertoires in COVID-19. Sequencing used immunoSEQ multiplex PCR; TCRdb keeps in-frame clones, though not all of them. The data hold 350,000 to 400,000 clones, with around 91% observed a single time. The material sequenced was PBMCs or T cells enriched from blood (not recorded which). The receptors were sampled from a man younger than 35 who had recovered from COVID-19.

The CDR3 here is CASSLRATSGESSYNEQFF. The CDR3 DNA reads as TGTGCCAGCAGCTTAAGGGCAACTAGCGGGGAGAGCTCCTACAATGAGCAGTTCTTC. The V gene is TRBV7-3, the J gene TRBJ2-1; 10 bases fit TRBD2. The V gene end was trimmed by 1 base and the J gene end by 0 bases; junction bases not matched to a gene: 9. CDR3 length: 19 residues. Germline V CDR1 and CDR2: SGHTA, FQGTGA.

The CDR3 here is CSVDRSGTDTQYF. CDR3 in DNA: TGCAGCGTCGACAGGTCGGGCACAGATACGCAGTATTTT. The chain combines TRBV29-1 with TRBJ2-3; D might be TRBD1 (6 bases). This CDR3 spans 13 amino acids. Germline CDR1 is SQVTM and CDR2 is ANQGSEA. The ends were cut back, 6 bases at V and 1 base at J, with 11 bases in the middle.

In regard to this clone: One junction end does not reproduce the germline sequence, and a read error may be involved. The V and J genes are TRBV7-2 and TRBJ2-7; tentative D call: TRBD1 (6 bases). This CDR3 has 12 residues. Germline lookup yields CDR1 SGHTA and CDR2 FQGNSA. CDR3 DNA: TGTGCCAGCAGCTTGGCCCCAGGGGACCCCAAATTC. It codes for CASSLAPGDPKF. Full variable domain (remainder filled in from reference TRBV7-2 and TRBJ2-7): GAGVSQSPSNKVTEKGKDVELRCDPISGHTALYWYRQSLGQGLEFLIYFQGNSAPDKSGLPSDRFSAERTGGSVSTLTIQRTQQEDSAVYLCASSLAPGDPKFGPGTRLTVT.

The V gene is TRBV2, the J gene TRBJ1-1, with D perhaps matching TRBD1 (6 bases). V lost 7 bases and J 2 bases, leaving 11 bases between the germline ends. CDR1 SNHLY and CDR2 FYNNEI come from the germline V gene. The CDR3 runs to 13 residues. Here the CDR3 reads CASTPDSNTEAFF. The CDR3 DNA sequence: TGTGCCAGCACCCCGGACAGTAACACTGAAGCTTTCTTT.